This TCR beta chain was obtained from a study of metastatic and nonmetastatic thyroid tumors. Study details: Repertoires from blood and tumor or nodule tissue of malignant and benign thyroid patients were compared.

Each patient went into thyroid surgery without having received any treatment. Trimming cost V 3 bases and J 5 bases, with 11 bases left between them. Germline V lookup: CDR1 SGHVS, CDR2 FQNEAQ. CDR3 length equals 13 residues. This clone was recorded many times. Authors' data handling: A classifier for distant metastasis in papillary thyroid cancer was constructed using CDR3 differences observed across clinicopathological groups. With MiXCR, TCRdb reprocessed the PCR reads. What appears here as the V and J calls and clone size reflects TCRdb's work, not the paper's. Altogether 75,000 to 95,000 clones are present, over 9.5% being singletons, with the ten largest covering around 11%.

The sequence came from a female donor with papillary thyroid cancer or a benign thyroid nodule (not recorded which). Some clones in this sample may be carry-over from other donors' samples. This chain uses TRBV7-8 with TRBJ2-7, with a possible D match to TRBD2 (5 bases). Material: blood. DNA for the CDR3: TGTGCCAGCAGCTTCTATCCGGAGGACGAGCAGTACTTC. The encoded protein is CASSFYPEDEQYF.